This T cell receptor (beta chain) was sequenced in a study of T cell changes during pregnancy in multiple sclerosis. This table comes from immunoSEQ multiplex PCR, and its TCRdb copy is limited to in-frame clones, with some not included. Among just under 65,000 clones, 90% were seen once, and the ten largest hold 2% to 2.5%. The material sequenced was peripheral blood, taken in the second trimester of pregnancy. The sequence was obtained from a female donor in good health, enrolled as a control in a pregnancy study.

As DNA, the CDR3 is TGTGCCAGCAGCTTGGGAGGGGACAGAGACTATGGCTACACCTTC. It translates to CASSLGGDRDYGYTF. V gene TRBV5-4 combines with J gene TRBJ1-2; 7 nucleotides line up with TRBD1. V gave up 0 bases and J gave up 3 bases; unmatched junction bases: 5. The germline V gene encodes CDR1 SGHNT and CDR2 YYREEE (reference sequence). The CDR3 length is 15 residues. The variable domain in full, with the rest retrieved from reference TRBV5-4 and TRBJ1-2, is ETGVTQSPTHLIKTRGQQVTLRCSSQSGHNTVSWYQQALGQGPQFIFQYYREEENGRGNFPPRFSGLQFPNYSSELNVNALELDDSALYLCASSLGGDRDYGYTFGSGTRLTVV.